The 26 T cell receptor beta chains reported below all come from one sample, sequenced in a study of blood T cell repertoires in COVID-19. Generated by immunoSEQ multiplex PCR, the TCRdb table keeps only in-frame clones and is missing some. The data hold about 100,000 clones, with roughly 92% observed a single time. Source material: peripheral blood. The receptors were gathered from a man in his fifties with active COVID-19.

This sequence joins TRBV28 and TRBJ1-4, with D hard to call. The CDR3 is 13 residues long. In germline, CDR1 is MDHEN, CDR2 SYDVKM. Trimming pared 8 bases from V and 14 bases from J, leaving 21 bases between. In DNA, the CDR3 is TGTGCCAGCCTCCGGAGGGATACATTGCGCCTGTTTTTT. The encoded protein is CASLRRDTLRLFF.

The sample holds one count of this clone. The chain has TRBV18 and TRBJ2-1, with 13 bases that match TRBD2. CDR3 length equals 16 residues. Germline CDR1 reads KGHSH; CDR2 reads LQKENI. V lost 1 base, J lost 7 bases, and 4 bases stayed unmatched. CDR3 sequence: CASSPQTSGRANEQFF. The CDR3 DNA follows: TGTGCCAGCTCACCACAAACTAGCGGGAGGGCTAATGAGCAGTTCTTC. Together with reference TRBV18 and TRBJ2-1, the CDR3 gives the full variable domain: NAGVMQNPRHLVRRRGQEARLRCSPMKGHSHVYWYRQLPEEGLKFMVYLQKENIIDESGMPKERFSAEFPKEGPSILRIQQVVRGDSAAYFCASSPQTSGRANEQFFGPGTRLTVL.

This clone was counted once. This CDR3 is CASSPAHPGQLLVQYF. DNA of the CDR3: TGCGCCAGCAGTCCAGCTCATCCGGGACAACTCCTGGTGCAGTACTTC. V and J are TRBV23-1 and TRBJ2-7; maybe TRBD1 (6 bases). TRBV23-1 is known as an ORF, though its function is uncertain. The CDR3 is 16 residues long. The V end lost 4 bases, the J end lost 9 bases, and 25 bases lay between the germline ends.

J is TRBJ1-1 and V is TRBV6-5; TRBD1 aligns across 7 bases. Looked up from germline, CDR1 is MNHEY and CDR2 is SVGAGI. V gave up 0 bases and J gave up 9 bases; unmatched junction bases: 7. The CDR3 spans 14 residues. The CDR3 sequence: CASSYSRDRDKAFF. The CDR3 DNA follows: TGTGCCAGCAGTTACTCCCGTGACAGGGATAAAGCTTTCTTT.

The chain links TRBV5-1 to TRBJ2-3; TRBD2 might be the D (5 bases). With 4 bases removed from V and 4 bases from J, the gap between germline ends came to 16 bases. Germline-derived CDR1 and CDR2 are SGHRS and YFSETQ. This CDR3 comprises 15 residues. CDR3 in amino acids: CASSPEVGESDTQYF. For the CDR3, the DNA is TGCGCCAGCAGCCCGGAGGTGGGAGAGTCAGATACGCAGTATTTT.

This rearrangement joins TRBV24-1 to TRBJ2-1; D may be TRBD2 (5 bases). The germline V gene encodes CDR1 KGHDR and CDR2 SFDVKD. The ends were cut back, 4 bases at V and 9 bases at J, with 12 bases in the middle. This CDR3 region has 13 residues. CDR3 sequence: CATSEEKGSEQFF. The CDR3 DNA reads TGTGCCACCAGTGAGGAGAAAGGGAGTGAGCAGTTCTTC.

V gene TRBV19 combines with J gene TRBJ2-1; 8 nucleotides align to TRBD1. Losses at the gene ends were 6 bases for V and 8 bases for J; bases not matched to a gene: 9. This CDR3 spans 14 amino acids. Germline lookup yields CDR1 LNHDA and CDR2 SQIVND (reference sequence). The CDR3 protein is CASRGRGLPYEQFF. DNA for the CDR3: TGTGCCAGTAGGGGCAGGGGGCTTCCCTATGAGCAGTTCTTC.

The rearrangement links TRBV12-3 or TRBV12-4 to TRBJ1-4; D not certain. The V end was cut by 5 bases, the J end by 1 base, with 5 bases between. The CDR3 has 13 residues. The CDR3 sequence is CASSPLTNEKLFF. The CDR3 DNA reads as TGTGCCAGCAGTCCCCTAACTAATGAAAAACTGTTTTTT.

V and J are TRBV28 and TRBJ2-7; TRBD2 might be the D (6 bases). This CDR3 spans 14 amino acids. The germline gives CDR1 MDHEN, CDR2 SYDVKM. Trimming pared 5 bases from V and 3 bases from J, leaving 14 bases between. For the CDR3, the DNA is TGTGCCAGCAGTCCTCCGGGACTGAGCTACGAGCAGTACTTC. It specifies CASSPPGLSYEQYF.

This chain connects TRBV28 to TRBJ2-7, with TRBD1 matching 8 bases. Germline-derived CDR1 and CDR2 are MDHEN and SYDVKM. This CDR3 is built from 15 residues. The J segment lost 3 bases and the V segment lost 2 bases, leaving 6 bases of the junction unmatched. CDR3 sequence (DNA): TGTGCCAGCAGTTTACCAGGGGGCGAGAACTACGAGCAGTACTTC. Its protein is CASSLPGGENYEQYF.

The chain's CDR3 is CASSPSGVYEQYF. CDR3 sequence (DNA): TGTGCCAGCAGTCCGTCCGGGGTTTACGAGCAGTACTTC. J is TRBJ2-7 and V is TRBV28; D perhaps matches TRBD2 (5 bases). The CDR3 runs 13 residues. Germline values: CDR1 MDHEN, CDR2 SYDVKM. Between the trimmed V and J ends, which lost 5 bases and 4 bases, there was a span of 12 bases. Looking up the rest from reference TRBV28 and TRBJ2-7 gives the full variable domain: DVKVTQSSRYLVKRTGEKVFLECVQDMDHENMFWYRQDPGLGLRLIYFSYDVKMKEKGDIPEGYSVSREKKERFSLILESASTNQTSMYLCASSPSGVYEQYFGPGTRLTVT.

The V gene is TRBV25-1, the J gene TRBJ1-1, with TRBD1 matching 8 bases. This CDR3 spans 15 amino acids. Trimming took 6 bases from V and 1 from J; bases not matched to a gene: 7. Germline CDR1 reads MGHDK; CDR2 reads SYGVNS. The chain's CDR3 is CASRRTGRENTEAFF. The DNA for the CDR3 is TGTGCCAGCAGGAGGACAGGGAGGGAGAACACTGAAGCTTTCTTT.

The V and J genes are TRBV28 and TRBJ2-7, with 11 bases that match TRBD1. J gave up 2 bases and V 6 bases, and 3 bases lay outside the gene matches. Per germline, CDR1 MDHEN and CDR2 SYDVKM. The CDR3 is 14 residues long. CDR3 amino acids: CASRGTGGTYEQYF. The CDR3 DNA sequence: TGTGCCAGCAGGGGGACAGGGGGTACCTACGAGCAGTACTTC.

CDR3 protein: CASSLHQGFRETQYF. Here the CDR3 DNA reads TGTGCCAGCAGCTTACACCAGGGGTTTCGAGAGACCCAGTACTTC. The rearrangement links TRBV7-2 to TRBJ2-5, with D possibly matching TRBD1 (6 bases). The ends were cut back, 2 bases at V and 4 bases at J, with 14 bases in the middle. CDR1 is SGHTA and CDR2 is FQGNSA in the germline V gene. The CDR3 spans 15 residues.

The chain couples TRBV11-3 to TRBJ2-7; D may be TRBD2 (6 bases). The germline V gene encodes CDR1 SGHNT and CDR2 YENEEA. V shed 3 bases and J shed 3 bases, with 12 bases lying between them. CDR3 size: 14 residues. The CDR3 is CASSFRDSLYEQYF. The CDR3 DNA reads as TGTGCCAGCAGCTTCCGGGACTCACTCTACGAGCAGTACTTC. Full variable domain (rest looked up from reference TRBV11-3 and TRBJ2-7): EAGVVQSPRYKIIEKKQPVAFWCNPISGHNTLYWYLQNLGQGPELLIRYENEEAVDDSQLPKDRFSAERLKGVDSTLKIQPAELGDSAVYLCASSFRDSLYEQYFGPGTRLTVT.

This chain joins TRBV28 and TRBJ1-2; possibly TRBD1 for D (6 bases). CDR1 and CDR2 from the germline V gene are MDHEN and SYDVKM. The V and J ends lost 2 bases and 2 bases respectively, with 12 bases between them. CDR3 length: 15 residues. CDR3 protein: CASSLMRGANYGYTF. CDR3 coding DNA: TGTGCCAGCAGTTTAATGCGGGGGGCGAACTATGGCTACACCTTC.

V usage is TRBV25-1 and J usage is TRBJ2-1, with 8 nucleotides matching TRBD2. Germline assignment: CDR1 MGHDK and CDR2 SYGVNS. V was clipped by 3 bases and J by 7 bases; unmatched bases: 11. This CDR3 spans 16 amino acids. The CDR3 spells CASSDPHGRARNEQFF. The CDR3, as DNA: TGTGCCAGCAGTGACCCCCACGGGAGGGCGAGGAATGAGCAGTTCTTC. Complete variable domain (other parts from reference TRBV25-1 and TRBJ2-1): EADIYQTPRYLVIGTGKKITLECSQTMGHDKMYWYQQDPGMELHLIHYSYGVNSTEKGDLSSESTVSRIRTEHFPLTLESARPSHTSQYLCASSDPHGRARNEQFFGPGTRLTVL.

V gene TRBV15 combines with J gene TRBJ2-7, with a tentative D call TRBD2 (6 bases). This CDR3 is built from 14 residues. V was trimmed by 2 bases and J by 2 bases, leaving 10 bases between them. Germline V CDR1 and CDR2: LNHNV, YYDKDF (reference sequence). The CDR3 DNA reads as TGTGCCACCAGCAGATCCCGGGGGACCTACGAGCAGTACTTC. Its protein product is CATSRSRGTYEQYF.

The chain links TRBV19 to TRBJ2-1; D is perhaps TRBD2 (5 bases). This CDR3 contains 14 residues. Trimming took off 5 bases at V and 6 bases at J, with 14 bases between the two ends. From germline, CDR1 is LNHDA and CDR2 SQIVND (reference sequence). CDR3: CASSVASRSNEQFF. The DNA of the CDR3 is TGTGCCAGTAGTGTGGCTAGCCGAAGCAATGAGCAGTTCTTC. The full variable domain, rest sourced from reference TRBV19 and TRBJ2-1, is DGGITQSPKYLFRKEGQNVTLSCEQNLNHDAMYWYRQDPGQGLRLIYYSQIVNDFQKGDIAEGYSVSREKKESFPLTVTSAQKNPTAFYLCASSVASRSNEQFFGPGTRLTVL.

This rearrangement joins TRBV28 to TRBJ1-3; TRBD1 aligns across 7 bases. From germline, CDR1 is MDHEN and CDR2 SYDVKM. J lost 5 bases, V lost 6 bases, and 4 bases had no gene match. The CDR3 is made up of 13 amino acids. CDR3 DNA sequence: TGTGCCAGCAGGGCGGGACAGAGAAACACCATATATTTT. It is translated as CASRAGQRNTIYF.

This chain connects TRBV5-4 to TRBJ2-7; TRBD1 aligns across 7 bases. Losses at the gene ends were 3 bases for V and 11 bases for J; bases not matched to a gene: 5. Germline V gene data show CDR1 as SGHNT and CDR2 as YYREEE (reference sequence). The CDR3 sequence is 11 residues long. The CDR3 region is CASSSGQVKYF. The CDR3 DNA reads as TGTGCCAGCAGCTCCGGACAGGTAAAGTACTTC.

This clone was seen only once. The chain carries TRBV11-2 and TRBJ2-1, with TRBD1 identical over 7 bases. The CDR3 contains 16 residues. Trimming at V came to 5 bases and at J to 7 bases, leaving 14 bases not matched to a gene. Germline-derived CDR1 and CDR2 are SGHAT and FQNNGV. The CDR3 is CASSPTGQGVRNEQFF. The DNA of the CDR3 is TGTGCCAGCAGCCCCACCGGGCAGGGGGTGAGGAATGAGCAGTTCTTC.

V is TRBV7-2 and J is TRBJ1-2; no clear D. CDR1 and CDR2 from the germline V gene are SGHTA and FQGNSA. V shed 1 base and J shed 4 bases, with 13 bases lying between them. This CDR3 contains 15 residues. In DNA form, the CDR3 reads TGTGCCAGCAGCTTAGAGCCGAGGCTTGGCTATGGCTACACCTTC. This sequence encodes CASSLEPRLGYGYTF.

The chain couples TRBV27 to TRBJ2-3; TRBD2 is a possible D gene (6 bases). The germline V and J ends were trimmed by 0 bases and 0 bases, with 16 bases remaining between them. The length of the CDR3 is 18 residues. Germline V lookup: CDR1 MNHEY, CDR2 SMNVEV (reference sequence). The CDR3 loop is CASSLSPTSRPSTDTQYF. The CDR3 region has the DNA TGTGCCAGCAGTTTATCGCCTACTAGCAGACCTAGCACAGATACGCAGTATTTT.

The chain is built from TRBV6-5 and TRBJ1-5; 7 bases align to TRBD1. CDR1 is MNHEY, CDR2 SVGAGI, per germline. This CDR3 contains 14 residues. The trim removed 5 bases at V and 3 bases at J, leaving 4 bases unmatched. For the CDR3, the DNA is TGTGCCAGCAGTACAGGGGTTCACAATCAGCCCCAGCATTTT. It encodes CASSTGVHNQPQHF.

The CDR3 loop is CASSWSGNTGELFF. CDR3 coding DNA: TGTGCCAGCAGTTGGTCCGGGAACACCGGGGAGCTGTTTTTT. This chain connects TRBV6-5 to TRBJ2-2; no definite D call. Deletions cut 4 bases from V and 1 base from J, with 7 bases between. The CDR3 spans 14 residues. The germline V gene encodes CDR1 MNHEY and CDR2 SVGAGI.